Given below is one T cell receptor beta chain in context. Both 60 Vbeta primers and 13 Jbeta primers went into the PCR. Using immunoSEQ multiplex PCR, the repertoire was profiled, and TCRdb retains in-frame clones only, with some absent. The table includes 110,000 or so clones, roughly 80% detected once. This sample is drawn from a study of cytomegalovirus exposure and HLA in healthy donors. About the research overall: Most donors, approximately 82% of several hundred genotyped, fell in the Caucasian-associated ancestry cluster.

The donors, nominally healthy at sampling, likely had unrecorded immune exposures. Sequenced sample: PBMCs. This receptor was identified in a woman between 18 and 29 years old in good health and CMV-seronegative.

Here the CDR3 DNA reads TGTGCCAGCAGTTACTCTGGACAGGGGGACACTGAAGCTTTCTTT. Translation gives CASSYSGQGDTEAFF. V usage is TRBV6-5 and J usage is TRBJ1-1, with 10 bases fitting TRBD1. Unmatched junction bases numbered 1, after V lost 0 bases and J lost 3 bases. This CDR3 has 15 residues. The V gene's germline CDR1 is MNHEY and CDR2 SVGAGI.